These 5 T cell receptor beta chains came from one sample sequenced in a study of OX40 agonist ivuxolimab in advanced cancers. The method was immunoSEQ multiplex PCR; TCRdb's version includes in-frame clones alone and lacks a portion of them. Of over 65,000 clones in the sample, approximately 80% were seen once. This material consisted of CD4+ or CD8+ T cells sorted from blood, taken in a trial of the OX40 agonist ivuxolimab. These receptors were obtained from an adult with an advanced solid tumor such as melanoma, head and neck, liver or kidney cancer.

The chain carries TRBV19 and TRBJ2-4; weak D call: TRBD2 (6 bases). CDR1 is LNHDA, CDR2 SQIVND, per germline (reference sequence). CDR3 size: 17 residues. Trimming shortened V by 1 base and J by 0 bases, and 13 bases separated the two germline ends. The CDR3 here is CASSIGLVRLAKNIQYF. The CDR3 nucleotides read TGTGCCAGTAGTATAGGACTAGTCCGGCTAGCCAAAAACATTCAGTACTTC. Based on the CDR3 plus reference TRBV19 and TRBJ2-4, the full variable domain is DGGITQSPKYLFRKEGQNVTLSCEQNLNHDAMYWYRQDPGQGLRLIYYSQIVNDFQKGDIAEGYSVSREKKESFPLTVTSAQKNPTAFYLCASSIGLVRLAKNIQYFGAGTRLSVL.

In regard to this clone: The sample has other DNA sequences that encode this CDR3 too. The V call is TRBV5-1, the J call TRBJ2-1, with 10 bases identical to TRBD2. From germline, CDR1 is SGHRS and CDR2 YFSETQ. The CDR3 is 15 residues long. V lost 5 bases to trimming and J lost 2 bases; unmatched junction nucleotides: 4. DNA for the CDR3: TGCGCCAGCAGTGTTAGCGGGGGGACCTACAATGAGCAGTTCTTC. It translates to CASSVSGGTYNEQFF.

The DNA for the CDR3 is TGTGCCAGCTCAACCGGAGGGGTCGGGGCCCGGGACTTGGGCTACACCTTC. Translated, it gives CASSTGGVGARDLGYTF. V is TRBV18 and J is TRBJ1-2; D may be TRBD1 (5 bases). The CDR3 has 17 residues. The ends were cut back, 5 bases at V and 8 bases at J, with 27 bases in the middle. Germline lookup yields CDR1 KGHSH and CDR2 LQKENI.

This chain links TRBV19 with TRBJ1-2; 9 positions match TRBD1. From germline, CDR1 is LNHDA and CDR2 SQIVND (reference sequence). The CDR3 contains 14 residues. The V segment lost 6 bases and the J segment 3 bases; nucleotides outside the gene matches: 5. CDR3 coding DNA: TGTGCCAGTAGAACAGGGGGCGCGGACTATGGCTACACCTTC. This encodes CASRTGGADYGYTF.

As concerns this clone: One end of the junction is discordant with germline, which a read error may explain. The rearrangement joins TRBV5-3 to TRBJ2-4; 7 bases agree with TRBD1. TRBV5-3 is flagged as an ORF with uncertain function. The CDR3 is 12 amino acids. The chain's CDR3 is CASSLEDRLQYF. The CDR3 bases are TGTGCCAGCAGCTTGGAGGACAGGCTTCAGTACTTC.